This T cell receptor (beta chain) is drawn from a study of T cell responses to AZD1222 COVID-19 vaccine. This CDR3 has 17 amino acids. V lost 4 bases and J 0 bases, leaving 16 bases between the germline ends. Germline-derived CDR1 and CDR2 are LNHDA and SQIVND (reference sequence). As for this clone: Its specificity is not known.

TCRdb's table, derived via immunoSEQ multiplex PCR, lists solely in-frame clones and lacks some. The table includes around 120,000 clones, about 90% detected once. General study findings and limits: Among the donors, most were white British and more were female, and clonal diversity was possibly underestimated. The peak T cell response came first, and repertoires were sampled only after it. Seropositivity was recorded at baseline in only six AZD1222 recipients.

The chain uses TRBV19 and TRBJ1-5; possibly TRBD1 for D (5 bases). This sequence originates from an adult in good health. Sequencing used peripheral blood, obtained on day 0 of AZD1222 vaccination. The CDR3 DNA follows: TGTGCCAGTAGTACCCGAATGGGGGAAAATAGCAATCAGCCCCAGCATTTT. The encoded protein is CASSTRMGENSNQPQHF.